This TCR beta chain derives from a study of T cells in women clearing cervical HPV infection. Study context: HLA type stays a possible confounder, typing being limited.

As for this clone: The DNA ends 3 residues before the CDR3 does, and the rest of the CDR3 is filled in from the germline J gene.

Assay used: immunoSEQ multiplex PCR; TCRdb lists only in-frame clones, some missing. Its listing shows over 25,000 clones. Germline CDR1 is SGHVS and CDR2 is FQNEAQ. The CDR3 length is 16 residues. Between the trimmed V and J ends, which lost 5 bases and 3 bases, there was a span of 19 bases. Each participant carried one incident cervical HPV16 infection only. Sequencing used blood buffy coat. This chain uses TRBV7-8 with TRBJ1-2; D uncertain. The receptor was isolated from a woman aged 18-70 years with a cervical HPV16 infection that either progressed to CIN3+ or cleared (not recorded which). The CDR3: CASSSRPGGMYYGYTF. The DNA read from the CDR3 is TGTGCCAGCAGCAGCCGTCCGGGTGGAATGTACTATGGC.